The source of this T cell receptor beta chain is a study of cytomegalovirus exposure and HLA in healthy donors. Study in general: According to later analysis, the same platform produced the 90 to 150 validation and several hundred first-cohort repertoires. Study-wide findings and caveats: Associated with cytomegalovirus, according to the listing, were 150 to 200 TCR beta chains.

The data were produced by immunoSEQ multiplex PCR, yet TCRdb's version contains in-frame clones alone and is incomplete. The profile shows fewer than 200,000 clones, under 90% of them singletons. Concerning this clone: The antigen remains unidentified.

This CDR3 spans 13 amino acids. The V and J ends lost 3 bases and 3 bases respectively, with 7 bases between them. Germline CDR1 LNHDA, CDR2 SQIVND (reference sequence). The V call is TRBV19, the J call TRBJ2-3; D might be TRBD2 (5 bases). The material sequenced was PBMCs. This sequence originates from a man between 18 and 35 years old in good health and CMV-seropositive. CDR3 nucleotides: TGTGCCAGTAGTATGAGAGGGACAGATACGCAGTATTTT. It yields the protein CASSMRGTDTQYF.